Each of the 7 T cell receptor beta chains below was sequenced from the same sample in a study of T cells in Graves' hyperthyroidism and ophthalmopathy. From RNA transcripts, TCR beta CDR3 regions were amplified. A first-round RT-PCR of the TCR CDR3 used the HTBI primer set. Using its own MiXCR run on the multiplex PCR reads, TCRdb lists one record per CDR3 protein. The sample consists of around 600,000 distinct CDR3 sequences, approximately 15% of them appearing once. The sample taken for sequencing was blood. The receptors were gathered from a woman between 40 and 55 years old with Graves' ophthalmopathy.

This rearrangement joins TRBV7-2 to TRBJ2-3; 9 nucleotides align to TRBD2. This CDR3 has 18 residues. From germline, CDR1 is SGHTA and CDR2 FQGNSA. With V trimmed by 2 bases and J by 1 base, 10 bases remained unmatched. The chain's CDR3 is CASSLRPDSGSGTDTQYF. The CDR3 DNA is TGTGCCAGCAGCTTACGGCCCGATAGCGGGAGCGGCACAGATACGCAGTATTTT. The full variable domain, completed using reference TRBV7-2 and TRBJ2-3, is GAGVSQSPSNKVTEKGKDVELRCDPISGHTALYWYRQSLGQGLEFLIYFQGNSAPDKSGLPSDRFSAERTGGSVSTLTIQRTQQEDSAVYLCASSLRPDSGSGTDTQYFGPGTRLTVL.

This clonotype came up many times. The chain uses TRBV10-3 and TRBJ2-5, with D perhaps matching TRBD1 or TRBD2 (5 bases each). Germline CDR1 reads ENHRY; CDR2 reads SYGVKD. V was shortened by 2 bases and J by 2 bases, with 15 bases between the two germline ends. The CDR3 sequence is 16 residues long. The CDR3 DNA is TGTGCCATCAGTGAGAACTGGGACGGATTTCAAGAGACCCAGTACTTC. It codes for CAISENWDGFQETQYF.

This clonotype was seen only a few times. The chain links TRBV2 to TRBJ1-1; D is unclear. The CDR3 runs to 16 residues. Trimming removed 4 bases from V and 4 bases from J, with 19 bases in between. The germline V gene has CDR1 SNHLY and CDR2 FYNNEI. In nucleotides, the CDR3 is TGTGCCAGCAGTGTCCACAAAGTCCGCGGTGTCACTGAAGCTTTCTTT. The encoded protein is CASSVHKVRGVTEAFF. Based on the CDR3 plus reference TRBV2 and TRBJ1-1, the full variable domain is EPEVTQTPSHQVTQMGQEVILRCVPISNHLYFYWYRQILGQKVEFLVSFYNNEISEKSEIFDDQFSVERPDGSNFTLKIRSTKLEDSAMYFCASSVHKVRGVTEAFFGQGTRLTVV.

This clonotype was counted ten times or more. CDR3 coding DNA: TGTGCCAGCAGTGAAGAGGCGGGAGCCCCGTACTTC. Its translation: CASSEEAGAPYF. The chain joins TRBV2 to TRBJ2-5; 7 positions agree with TRBD2. The CDR3 spans 12 residues. From germline, CDR1 is SNHLY and CDR2 FYNNEI. Germline trimming cut 1 base from V and 13 bases from J; bases unmatched to any gene: 6.

J is TRBJ2-1 and V is TRBV20-1, with D possibly being TRBD2 (6 bases). Germline loops: CDR1 DFQATT, CDR2 SNEGSKA (reference sequence). With 5 bases removed from V and 9 bases from J, the gap between germline ends came to 11 bases. The CDR3 is 11 amino acids. CDR3 sequence reads: CSAPTSSEQFF. CDR3 nucleotides: TGCAGTGCTCCTACTAGCAGTGAGCAGTTCTTC.

In this sample, this clonotype turned up a few times. The CDR3 DNA reads TGTGCCAGCAGTTTACAGGGGACTTCAGAGACCCAGTACTTC. It codes for CASSLQGTSETQYF. This chain connects TRBV28 to TRBJ2-5; perhaps D is TRBD1 or TRBD2 (6 bases each). Germline V CDR1 and CDR2: MDHEN, SYDVKM. Trimming removed 2 bases at V and 4 bases at J, with 11 bases between. This CDR3 contains 14 residues.

Concerning this clonotype: At one of its ends the junction is not consistent with the germline gene, which may arise from a read error. The V gene is TRBV15, the J gene TRBJ2-7; 7 bases line up with TRBD2. CDR3 length equals 14 residues. Germline CDR1 and CDR2: LNHNV and YYDKDF (reference sequence). The CDR3 protein is CAASRGREGDEQYF. CDR3 nucleotides: TGTGCCGCCAGCAGAGGAAGGGAGGGCGACGAGCAGTACTTC.